The rows below give T cell receptor beta chains drawn from one sample of a study of regulatory T cells in long-lasting Graves disease. TCRdb called the multiplex PCR reads again in MiXCR, with one record for every CDR3 protein. The sample gives 350,000 to 500,000 distinct CDR3 sequences, about a sixth of which show up once; about 25% is in the top ten. This same sample was also part of a study on T cells in Graves' hyperthyroidism and ophthalmopathy.

The sequencing used peripheral blood mononuclear cells (PBMCs), collected at new diagnosis, from a patient treated with antithyroid drugs. Receptors originate from a woman younger than 35 with Graves disease. The conserved cysteine and the conserved F or W are not part of the CDR3 here.

TRBJ1-1 | TRBV6-2/TRBV6-3 | ASSYLIQGEAF
TRBJ1-2 | TRBV2 | ASSEADPGPYGYT
TRBJ2-7 | TRBV19 | ASSIGTPSLEQY
TRBJ2-1 | TRBV30 | AWSPTYNEQF
TRBJ2-7 | TRBV7-2 | ASSLGATYEQY
TRBJ2-3 | TRBV3-1 | ASSQEIMGLAGVTAHTQY
TRBJ2-1 | TRBV6-1 | ASLDQAGDEQF
TRBJ2-3 | TRBV12-3/TRBV12-4 | ASTLTLDTQY
TRBJ2-7 | TRBV5-1 | ASSLGIAYEQY
TRBJ1-5 | TRBV9 | ASSGAGLGEPQH
TRBJ2-7 | TRBV4-1 | ASSLRTGYEQY
TRBJ2-7 | TRBV29-1 | SVDNPGQGGEQY
TRBJ2-5 | TRBV15 | ATSRDRSRETQY
TRBJ1-2 | TRBV6-2/TRBV6-3 | ASSEVGTERNGYT
TRBJ1-1 | TRBV20-1 | SARVGPRAMNTEAF
TRBJ2-3 | TRBV6-5 | ASSYSSGSTDTQY
TRBJ2-1 | TRBV29-1 | SVDGTQQF
TRBJ2-3 | TRBV28 | ASSFLGELTDTQY
TRBJ2-1 | TRBV2 | ASEGQGVVNEQF
TRBJ2-3 | TRBV7-2 | ASSSLAGEDTDTQY
TRBJ2-7 | TRBV18 | ASSPNAGDVYEQY
TRBJ2-1 | TRBV2 | ASSEEISSNEQF
TRBJ1-5 | TRBV30 | AWQEGSNQPQH
TRBJ1-1 | TRBV11-1 | ASSLSTQGRGTEAF
TRBJ2-3 | TRBV18 | ASSPLAGGPTDTQY
TRBJ2-7 | TRBV30 | AWSVLYEQY
TRBJ2-3 | TRBV28 | ASSLLDNTDTQY
TRBJ2-4 | TRBV11-2 | ASSLTSGRSYIQY
TRBJ1-5 | TRBV12-3/TRBV12-4 | ASSLIPHINQPQH
TRBJ2-1 | TRBV19 | ATGRGSSSYNEQF
TRBJ2-3 | TRBV28 | ASSYGQYTDTQY
TRBJ2-1 | TRBV6-1 | ASSEEDGSGYNEQF
TRBJ1-6 | TRBV12-3/TRBV12-4 | ASSRTGGENSPLH
TRBJ1-1 | TRBV20-1 | SASRRAFTEAF
TRBJ2-1 | TRBV20-1 | SARNPAEQF
TRBJ2-7 | TRBV5-5 | ASSLDLAGVVNEQY
TRBJ2-1 | TRBV29-1 | SGVGILAGAPLGSYNEQF
NA | TRBV20-1 | SGAGPYEQY
TRBJ1-5 | TRBV7-9 | ASSPDRSDQPQH
TRBJ2-1 | TRBV6-2/TRBV6-3 | ASSYSGSGNEQF
TRBJ1-1 | TRBV27 | ASRTGTANTEAF
TRBJ1-5 | TRBV15 | ATSDVRGGWDSNQPQH
TRBJ2-1 | TRBV24-1 | ATSAGLQWQKTELVRRNEQF
TRBJ2-4 | TRBV4-3 | ASSQEIGTLNIQY